Sequencing of this T cell receptor beta chain was carried out in a study of blood T cell repertoires in COVID-19. Study-level background: Acute and convalescent COVID-19 samples came from the United States, Italy and Spain. Nucleic acid was either cDNA or gDNA, and it came from T cells, B-cell-depleted T cells, or PBMCs.

Germline assignment: CDR1 MNHEY and CDR2 SVGAGI. CDR3 length: 15 residues. V trimming: 6 bases; J trimming: 0 bases; junction bases outside the gene matches: 6. The authors' processing: Amplification with reference gene primers provided the estimates of nucleated cell counts. TCRdb's copy holds only in-frame clones and misses some; the assay was immunoSEQ multiplex PCR. The DNA was the basis for D and trimming; V, J and clone size are from that table. This sample has 80,000 to 100,000 clones, with around 84% found just once. The chain combines TRBV6-5 with TRBJ1-1, with 8 bases aligning to TRBD1. The sequence came from a woman of 80 years or more in a cohort sampled during active or convalescent COVID-19. What was sequenced was peripheral blood. CDR3 sequence reads: CASRPGGGVNTEAFF. In DNA form, the CDR3 reads TGTGCCAGCAGACCAGGGGGCGGTGTGAACACTGAAGCTTTCTTT.